This T cell receptor (beta chain) emerged from a study of blood T cell repertoires in COVID-19. Looking at the study overall: Samples came from the United States, Italy and Spain, spanning acute and convalescent COVID-19. PBMCs, B-cell-depleted T cells, or T cells were the source of the cDNA or gDNA that made up the material.

Original processing methods: Reference gene primer amplification gave estimated nucleated cell counts. Data came from immunoSEQ multiplex PCR; TCRdb stores just in-frame clones and leaves some out. The V and J calls and the clone size are those of that table, but D and trimming were determined from the DNA. The sample consists of hundreds of thousands of clones, about 89% of them appearing once. V shed 4 bases and J 6 bases; nucleotides not matched to a gene: 3. Germline loops: CDR1 SQVTM, CDR2 ANQGSEA. The CDR3 contains 12 residues. The source is a young woman with acute or convalescent COVID-19. The chain carries TRBV29-1 and TRBJ2-5, with TRBD1 matching 9 bases. Sequenced: peripheral blood. The CDR3 sequence: CSVGQGVQTQYF. For the CDR3, the DNA is TGCAGCGTTGGACAGGGGGTGCAGACCCAGTACTTC.